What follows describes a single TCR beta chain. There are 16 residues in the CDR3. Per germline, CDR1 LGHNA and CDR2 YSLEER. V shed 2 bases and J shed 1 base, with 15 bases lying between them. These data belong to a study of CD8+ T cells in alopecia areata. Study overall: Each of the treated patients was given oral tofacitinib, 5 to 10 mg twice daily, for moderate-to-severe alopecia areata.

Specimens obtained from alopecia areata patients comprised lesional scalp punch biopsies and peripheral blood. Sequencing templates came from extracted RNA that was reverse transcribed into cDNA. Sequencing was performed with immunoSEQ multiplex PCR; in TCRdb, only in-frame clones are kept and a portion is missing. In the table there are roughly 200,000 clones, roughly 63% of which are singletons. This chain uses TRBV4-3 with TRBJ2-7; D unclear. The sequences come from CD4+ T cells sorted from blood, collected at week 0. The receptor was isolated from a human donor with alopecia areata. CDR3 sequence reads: CASSQYVLDSSYEQYF. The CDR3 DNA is TGCGCCAGCAGCCAATACGTCCTAGATTCTTCCTACGAGCAGTACTTC.